This is a list of T cell receptor beta chains from one sample in a study of cytomegalovirus exposure and HLA in healthy donors. TCRdb's copy holds only in-frame clones and misses some; the assay was immunoSEQ multiplex PCR. The top ten clones hold approximately 1.4% of a sample with some 170,000 clones, approximately 87% of them seen once. The sequencing input was PBMCs. Receptor source: a woman in her twenties or thirties in good health and CMV-seronegative. Both conserved end residues are part of each CDR3. Fields, in order: D gene, clone size, J gene, V gene, CDR3 protein, CDR3 DNA. A D gene is named only where the DNA matches it firmly. The size of a clone is reported for some rows only, either as once, few or many, or as a class for expanded clones.

TRBD1	NA	TRBJ2-3	TRBV5-6	CASSTGTGGAGITDTQYF	TGTGCCAGCAGCACAGGGACAGGGGGCGCGGGAATAACAGATACGCAGTATTTT
NA	NA	TRBJ1-6	TRBV7-8	CAVGAVDYNSPLHF	TGTGCCGTTGGGGCGGTAGACTATAATTCACCCCTCCACTTT
TRBD2	NA	TRBJ2-7	TRBV5-6	CASSKVEARLAGYEQYF	TGTGCCAGCAGCAAAGTCGAGGCCCGACTAGCAGGCTACGAGCAGTACTTC
TRBD1	NA	TRBJ2-7	TRBV7-2	CASSFTGQGAGEQYF	TGTGCCAGCAGCTTTACGGGACAGGGGGCGGGGGAGCAGTACTTC
NA	NA	TRBJ1-2	TRBV6-1	CASTLGVSNYGYTF	TGTGCCAGCACTCTAGGCGTTTCTAACTATGGCTACACCTTC
NA	NA	TRBJ2-5	TRBV27	CASSLLRGQETQYF	TGTGCCAGCAGTTTATTGCGGGGGCAGGAGACCCAGTACTTC
NA	NA	TRBJ2-3	TRBV14	CASSYRQGSTDTQYF	TGTGCCAGCAGCTACAGGCAGGGGAGCACAGATACGCAGTATTTT
NA	NA	TRBJ1-5	TRBV4-2	CASSSTGKINQPQHF	TGTGCCAGCAGTTCCACAGGGAAAATCAATCAGCCCCAGCATTTT
NA	NA	TRBJ2-5	TRBV30	CAWSDRETQYF	TGTGCCTGGAGTGATCGGGAGACCCAGTACTTC
TRBD1	once	TRBJ2-3	TRBV4-1	CASRHFPGQGDTQYF	TGCGCCAGCAGACACTTCCCGGGACAGGGGGATACGCAGTATTTT
NA	NA	TRBJ2-7	TRBV5-6	CASSITGKNEQYF	TGTGCCAGCAGCATTACAGGGAAAAACGAGCAGTACTTC
NA	NA	TRBJ1-1	TRBV6-5	CASSYSRQNTEAFF	TGTGCCAGCAGTTACTCACGACAGAACACTGAAGCTTTCTTT
TRBD1	NA	TRBJ2-7	TRBV6-1	CASSEGQGFAYEQYF	TGTGCCAGCAGTGAAGGACAGGGTTTCGCCTACGAGCAGTACTTC
TRBD2	NA	TRBJ2-6	TRBV5-1	CASSLALLAGGWAGANVLTF	TGCGCCAGCAGCTTGGCCCTACTAGCGGGGGGTTGGGCTGGGGCCAACGTCCTGACTTTC
NA	NA	TRBJ2-7	TRBV29-1	CSVESRGSFYEQYF	TGCAGCGTTGAATCCAGGGGCAGCTTCTACGAGCAGTACTTC
NA	few	TRBJ2-7	TRBV7-9	CASSPPGSYEQYF	TGTGCCAGCAGCCCCCCAGGCTCCTACGAGCAGTACTTC
NA	NA	TRBJ1-4	TRBV2	CASSVGGEKLFF	TGTGCCAGCAGTGTCGGGGGTGAAAAACTGTTTTTT
TRBD2	NA	TRBJ2-1	TRBV19	CASSIGRGSYNEQFF	TGTGCCAGTAGTATTGGGCGGGGGAGCTACAATGAGCAGTTCTTC
TRBD1	NA	TRBJ1-4	TRBV2	CASKPRTGGDEKLFF	TGTGCCAGCAAGCCCCGGACAGGGGGGGATGAAAAACTGTTTTTT
NA	NA	TRBJ1-5	TRBV30	CAWSLGGDQPQHF	TGTGCCTGGAGTCTCGGAGGAGATCAGCCCCAGCATTTT
NA	NA	TRBJ2-2	TRBV19	CASSIPRHITGELFF	TGTGCCAGTAGTATCCCGAGGCACATCACCGGGGAGCTGTTTTTT
TRBD1	NA	TRBJ1-5	TRBV2	CASSLPTGRNQPQHF	TGTGCCAGCAGTTTGCCGACAGGGAGGAATCAGCCCCAGCATTTT
NA	NA	TRBJ1-2	TRBV7-8	CASSQSLNRNYGYTF	TGTGCCAGCAGCCAGAGTCTTAACAGGAACTATGGCTACACCTTC
NA	NA	TRBJ1-5	TRBV2	CASKRTVGQPQHF	TGTGCCAGCAAACGGACAGTGGGTCAGCCCCAGCATTTT
TRBD1	once	TRBJ2-3	TRBV10-1	CASSRQGWTDTQYF	TGCGCCAGCAGTCGACAGGGTTGGACAGATACGCAGTATTTT
TRBD2	NA	TRBJ2-7	TRBV7-8	CASSLAGSGDEQYF	TGTGCCAGCAGCTTAGCGGGTAGCGGGGACGAGCAGTACTTC
TRBD2	NA	TRBJ2-7	TRBV19	CASKASGGTTYEQYF	TGTGCCAGTAAGGCTAGCGGGGGGACTACCTACGAGCAGTACTTC
NA	many	TRBJ2-7	TRBV4-2	CASSHATDSSYEQYF	TGTGCCAGCAGCCACGCTACCGACAGTTCCTACGAGCAGTACTTC